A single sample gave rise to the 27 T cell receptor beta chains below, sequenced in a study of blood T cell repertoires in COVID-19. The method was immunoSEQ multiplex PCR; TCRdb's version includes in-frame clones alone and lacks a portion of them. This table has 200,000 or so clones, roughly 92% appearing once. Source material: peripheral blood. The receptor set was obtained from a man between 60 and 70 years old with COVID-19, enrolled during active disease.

The DNA of the CDR3 is TGTGCCTGGAACATGGGAGGCTACGAGCAGTACTTC. This encodes CAWNMGGYEQYF. The V gene is TRBV30, the J gene TRBJ2-7; a possible D gene is TRBD2 (6 bases). This CDR3 has 12 amino acids. Trimming cost V 4 bases and J 3 bases, with 10 bases left between them. Germline V gene lookup returns CDR1 GTSNPN and CDR2 SVGIG (reference sequence).

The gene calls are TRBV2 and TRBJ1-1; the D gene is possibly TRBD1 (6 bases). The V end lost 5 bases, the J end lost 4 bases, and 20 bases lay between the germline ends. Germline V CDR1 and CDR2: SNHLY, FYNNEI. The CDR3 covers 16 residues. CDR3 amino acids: CASSQGWGGGFTEAFF. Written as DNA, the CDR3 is TGTGCCAGCAGTCAGGGCTGGGGGGGCGGTTTCACTGAAGCTTTCTTT. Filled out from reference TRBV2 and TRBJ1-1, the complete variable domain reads EPEVTQTPSHQVTQMGQEVILRCVPISNHLYFYWYRQILGQKVEFLVSFYNNEISEKSEIFDDQFSVERPDGSNFTLKIRSTKLEDSAMYFCASSQGWGGGFTEAFFGQGTRLTVV.

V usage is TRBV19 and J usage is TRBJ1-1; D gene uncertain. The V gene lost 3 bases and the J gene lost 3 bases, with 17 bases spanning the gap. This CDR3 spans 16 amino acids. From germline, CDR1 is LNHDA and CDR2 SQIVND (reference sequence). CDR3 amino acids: CASSIPRSGPYTEAFF. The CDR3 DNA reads TGTGCCAGTAGTATCCCGCGATCCGGTCCATACACTGAAGCTTTCTTT. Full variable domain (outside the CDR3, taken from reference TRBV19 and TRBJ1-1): DGGITQSPKYLFRKEGQNVTLSCEQNLNHDAMYWYRQDPGQGLRLIYYSQIVNDFQKGDIAEGYSVSREKKESFPLTVTSAQKNPTAFYLCASSIPRSGPYTEAFFGQGTRLTVV.

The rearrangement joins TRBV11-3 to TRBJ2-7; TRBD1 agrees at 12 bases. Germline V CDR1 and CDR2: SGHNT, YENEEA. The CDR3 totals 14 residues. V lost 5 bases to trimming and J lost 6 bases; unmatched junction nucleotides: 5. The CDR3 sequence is CASSLGQGAAEQYF. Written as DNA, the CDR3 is TGTGCCAGCAGCCTGGGACAGGGGGCAGCCGAGCAGTACTTC.

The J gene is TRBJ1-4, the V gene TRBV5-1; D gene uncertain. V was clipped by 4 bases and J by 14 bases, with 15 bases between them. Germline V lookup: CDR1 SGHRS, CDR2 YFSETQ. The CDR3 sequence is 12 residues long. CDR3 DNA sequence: TGCGCCAGCAGCGCTTACGGCGGCCTGCTGTTTTTT. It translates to CASSAYGGLLFF. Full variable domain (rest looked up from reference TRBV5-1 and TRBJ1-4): KAGVTQTPRYLIKTRGQQVTLSCSPISGHRSVSWYQQTPGQGLQFLFEYFSETQRNKGNFPGRFSGRQFSNSRSEMNVSTLELGDSALYLCASSAYGGLLFFGSGTQLSVL.

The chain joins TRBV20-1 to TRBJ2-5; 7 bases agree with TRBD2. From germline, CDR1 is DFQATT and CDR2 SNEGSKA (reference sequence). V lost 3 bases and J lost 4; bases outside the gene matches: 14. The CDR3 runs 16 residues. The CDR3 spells CSASRGGRAAGETQYF. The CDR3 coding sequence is TGCAGTGCTAGTCGGGGAGGGAGGGCCGCAGGAGAGACCCAGTACTTC.

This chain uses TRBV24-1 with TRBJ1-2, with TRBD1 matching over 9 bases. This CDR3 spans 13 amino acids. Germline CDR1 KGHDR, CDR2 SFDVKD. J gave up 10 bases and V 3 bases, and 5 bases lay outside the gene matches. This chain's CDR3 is CATSDARTGDYTF. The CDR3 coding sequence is TGTGCCACCAGTGATGCCCGGACAGGGGACTACACCTTC.

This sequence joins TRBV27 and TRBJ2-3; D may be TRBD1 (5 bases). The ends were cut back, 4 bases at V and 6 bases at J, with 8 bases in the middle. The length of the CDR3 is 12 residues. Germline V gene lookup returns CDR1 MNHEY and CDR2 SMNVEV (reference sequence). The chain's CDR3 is CASSSRQDTQYF. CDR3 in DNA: TGTGCCAGCAGTTCCCGACAGGATACGCAGTATTTT.

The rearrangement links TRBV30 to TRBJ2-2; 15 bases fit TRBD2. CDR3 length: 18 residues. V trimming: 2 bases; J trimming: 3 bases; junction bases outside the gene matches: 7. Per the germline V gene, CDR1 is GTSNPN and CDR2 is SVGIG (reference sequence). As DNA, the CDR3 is TGTGCCTGGAGTATGTCTGGACTAGCGGGGGGGTACACCGGGGAGCTGTTTTTT. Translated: CAWSMSGLAGGYTGELFF.

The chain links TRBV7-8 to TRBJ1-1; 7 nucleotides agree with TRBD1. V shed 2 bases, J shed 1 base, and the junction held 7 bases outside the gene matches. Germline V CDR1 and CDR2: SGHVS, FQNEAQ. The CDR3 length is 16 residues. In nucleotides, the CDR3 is TGTGCCAGCAGCTTACTGACAGGGCATAGGAACACTGAAGCTTTCTTT. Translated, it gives CASSLLTGHRNTEAFF. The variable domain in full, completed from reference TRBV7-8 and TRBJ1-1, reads GAGVSQSPRYKVAKRGQDVALRCDPISGHVSLFWYQQALGQGPEFLTYFQNEAQLDKSGLPSDRFFAERPEGSVSTLKIQRTQQEDSAVYLCASSLLTGHRNTEAFFGQGTRLTVV.

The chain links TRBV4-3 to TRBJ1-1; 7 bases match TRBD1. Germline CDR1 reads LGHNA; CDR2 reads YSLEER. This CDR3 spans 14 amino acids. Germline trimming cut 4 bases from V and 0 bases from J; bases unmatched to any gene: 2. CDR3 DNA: TGCGCCAGCAGCCCTGGACAGGTGAACACTGAAGCTTTCTTT. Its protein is CASSPGQVNTEAFF.

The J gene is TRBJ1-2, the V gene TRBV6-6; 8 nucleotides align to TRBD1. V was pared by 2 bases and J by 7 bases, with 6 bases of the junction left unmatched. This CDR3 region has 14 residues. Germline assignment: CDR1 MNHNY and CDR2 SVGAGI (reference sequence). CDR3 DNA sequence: TGTGCCAGCAGTTACCCTGACAGGGGAGCTGGCTACACCTTC. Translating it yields CASSYPDRGAGYTF.

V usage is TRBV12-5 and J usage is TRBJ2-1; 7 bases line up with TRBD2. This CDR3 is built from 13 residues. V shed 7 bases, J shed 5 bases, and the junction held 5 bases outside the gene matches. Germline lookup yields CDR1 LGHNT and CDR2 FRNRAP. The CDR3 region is CASAAGTNNEQFF. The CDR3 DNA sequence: TGTGCTAGTGCCGCGGGGACTAACAATGAGCAGTTCTTC.

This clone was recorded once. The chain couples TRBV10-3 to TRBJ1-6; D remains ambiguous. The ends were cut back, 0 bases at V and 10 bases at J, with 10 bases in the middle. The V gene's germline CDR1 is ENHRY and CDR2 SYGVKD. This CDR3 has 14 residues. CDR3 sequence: CAISESLTGSPLHF. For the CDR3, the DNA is TGTGCCATCAGTGAGTCACTAACGGGGTCACCCCTCCACTTT.

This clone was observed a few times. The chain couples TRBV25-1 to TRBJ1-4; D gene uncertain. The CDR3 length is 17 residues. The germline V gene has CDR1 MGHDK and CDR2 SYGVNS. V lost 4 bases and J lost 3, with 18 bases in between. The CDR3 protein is CASSAHIGNSANEKLFF. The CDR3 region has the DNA TGTGCCAGCAGTGCCCATATCGGGAACAGCGCTAATGAAAAACTGTTTTTT.

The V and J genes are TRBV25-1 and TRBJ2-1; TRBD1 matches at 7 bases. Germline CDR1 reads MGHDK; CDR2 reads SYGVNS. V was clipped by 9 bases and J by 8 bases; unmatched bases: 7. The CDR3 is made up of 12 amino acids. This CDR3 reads CARGQRGHEQFF. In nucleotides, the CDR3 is TGTGCCAGGGGACAGAGGGGTCATGAGCAGTTCTTC.

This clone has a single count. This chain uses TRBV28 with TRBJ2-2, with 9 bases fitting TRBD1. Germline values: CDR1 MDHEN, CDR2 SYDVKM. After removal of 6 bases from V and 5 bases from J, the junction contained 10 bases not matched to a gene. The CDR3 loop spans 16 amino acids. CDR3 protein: CASSPWTGVGTGELFF. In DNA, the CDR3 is TGTGCCAGCAGCCCCTGGACAGGGGTAGGGACCGGGGAGCTGTTTTTT.

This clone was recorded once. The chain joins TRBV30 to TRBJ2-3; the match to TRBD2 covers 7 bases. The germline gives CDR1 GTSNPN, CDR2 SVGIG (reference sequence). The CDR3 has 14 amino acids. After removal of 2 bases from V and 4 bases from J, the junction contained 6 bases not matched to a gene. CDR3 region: CAWSTSGGSDTQYF. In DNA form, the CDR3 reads TGTGCCTGGAGTACCTCGGGGGGATCAGATACGCAGTATTTT.

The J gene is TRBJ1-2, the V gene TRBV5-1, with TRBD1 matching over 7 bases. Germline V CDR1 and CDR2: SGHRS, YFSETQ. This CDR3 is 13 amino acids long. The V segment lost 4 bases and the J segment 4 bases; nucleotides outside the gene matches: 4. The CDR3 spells CASSPRDSYGYTF. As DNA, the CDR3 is TGCGCCAGCAGCCCCCGGGACAGCTATGGCTACACCTTC.

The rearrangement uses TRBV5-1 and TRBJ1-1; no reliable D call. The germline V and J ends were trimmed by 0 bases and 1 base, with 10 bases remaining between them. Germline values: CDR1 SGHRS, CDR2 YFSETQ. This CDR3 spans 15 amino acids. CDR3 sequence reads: CASSLVVGGNTEAFF. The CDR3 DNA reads TGCGCCAGCAGCTTGGTTGTCGGAGGGAACACTGAAGCTTTCTTT.

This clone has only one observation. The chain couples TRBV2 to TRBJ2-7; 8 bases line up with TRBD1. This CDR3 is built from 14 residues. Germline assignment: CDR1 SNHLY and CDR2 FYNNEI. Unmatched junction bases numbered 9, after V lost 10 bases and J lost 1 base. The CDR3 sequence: CATTGQGVSYEQYF. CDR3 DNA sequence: TGTGCCACTACCGGACAGGGTGTGTCCTACGAGCAGTACTTC.

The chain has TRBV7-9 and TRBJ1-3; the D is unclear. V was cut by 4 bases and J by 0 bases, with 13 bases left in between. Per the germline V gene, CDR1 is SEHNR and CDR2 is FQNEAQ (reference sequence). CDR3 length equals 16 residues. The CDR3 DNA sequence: TGTGCCAGCAGCTCGTTAGACTCTTACTCTGGAAACACCATATATTTT. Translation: CASSSLDSYSGNTIYF.

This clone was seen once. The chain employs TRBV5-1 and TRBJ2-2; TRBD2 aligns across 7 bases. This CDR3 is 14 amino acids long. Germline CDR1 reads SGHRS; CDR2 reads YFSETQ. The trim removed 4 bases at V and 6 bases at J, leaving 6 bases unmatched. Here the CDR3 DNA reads TGCGCCAGCAGCCCCGAGCGGGATTCCGGGGAGCTGTTTTTT. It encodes CASSPERDSGELFF.

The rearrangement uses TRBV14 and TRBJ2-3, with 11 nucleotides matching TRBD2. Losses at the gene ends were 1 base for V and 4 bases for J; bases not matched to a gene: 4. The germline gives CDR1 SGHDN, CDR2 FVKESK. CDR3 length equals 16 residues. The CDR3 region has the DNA TGTGCCAGCAGCCAAGCTGGGACTAGCGGCTCAGATACGCAGTATTTT. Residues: CASSQAGTSGSDTQYF.

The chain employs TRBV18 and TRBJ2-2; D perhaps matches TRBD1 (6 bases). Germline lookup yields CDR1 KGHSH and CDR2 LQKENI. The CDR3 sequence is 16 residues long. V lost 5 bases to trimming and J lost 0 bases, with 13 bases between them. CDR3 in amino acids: CASSALDRPNTGELFF. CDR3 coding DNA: TGTGCCAGCTCAGCGCTGGACAGACCGAACACCGGGGAGCTGTTTTTT.

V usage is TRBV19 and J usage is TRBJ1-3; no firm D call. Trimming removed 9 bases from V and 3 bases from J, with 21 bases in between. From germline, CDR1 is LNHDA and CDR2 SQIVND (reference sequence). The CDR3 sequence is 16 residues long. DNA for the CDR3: TGTGCCAGCACTCAAGGGTTCTTGGACTTTGGAAACACCATATATTTT. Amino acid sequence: CASTQGFLDFGNTIYF. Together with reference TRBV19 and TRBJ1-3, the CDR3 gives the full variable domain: DGGITQSPKYLFRKEGQNVTLSCEQNLNHDAMYWYRQDPGQGLRLIYYSQIVNDFQKGDIAEGYSVSREKKESFPLTVTSAQKNPTAFYLCASTQGFLDFGNTIYFGEGSWLTVV.

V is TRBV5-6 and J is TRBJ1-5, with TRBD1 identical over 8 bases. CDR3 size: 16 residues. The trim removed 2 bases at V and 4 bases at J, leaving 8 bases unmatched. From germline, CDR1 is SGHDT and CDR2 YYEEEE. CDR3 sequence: CASSFRGTGGNQPQHF. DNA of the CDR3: TGTGCCAGCAGCTTCAGGGGGACAGGCGGTAATCAGCCCCAGCATTTT. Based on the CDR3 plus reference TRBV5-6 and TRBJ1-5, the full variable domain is DAGVTQSPTHLIKTRGQQVTLRCSPKSGHDTVSWYQQALGQGPQFIFQYYEEEERQRGNFPDRFSGHQFPNYSSELNVNALLLGDSALYLCASSFRGTGGNQPQHFGDGTRLSIL.